A selection of T cell receptor beta chains follows, all from one sample in a study of blood T cell repertoires in COVID-19. Repertoires were generated with immunoSEQ multiplex PCR, while TCRdb's copy carries only in-frame clones and drops some. Of approximately 110,000 clones listed, 70% to 90% are singletons. Sequencing was performed on peripheral blood. The receptors originated from a woman between 45 and 60 years old with active or convalescent COVID-19. Both conserved end residues are part of each CDR3. Fields, in order: D gene, clone size, J gene, V gene, CDR3 protein, CDR3 DNA. D genes are given only for firm matches. The size of a clone is reported for some rows only, either as once, few or many, or as a class for expanded clones.

D gene: TRBD2; clone size: NA; J gene: TRBJ2-1; V gene: TRBV7-6; CDR3 protein: CASSLGLAGGPGNNEQFF; CDR3 DNA: TGTGCCAGCAGCTTAGGGCTAGCGGGAGGGCCGGGTAACAATGAGCAGTTCTTC
D gene: NA; clone size: NA; J gene: TRBJ1-4; V gene: TRBV28; CDR3 protein: CASSPRSPLKLFF; CDR3 DNA: TGTGCCAGCAGTCCTCGTTCTCCTCTAAAACTGTTTTTT
D gene: TRBD2; clone size: once; J gene: TRBJ2-7; V gene: TRBV5-6; CDR3 protein: CASSLGHRGDEQYF; CDR3 DNA: TGTGCCAGCAGCTTGGGTCATCGGGGGGACGAGCAGTACTTC
D gene: TRBD1; clone size: few; J gene: TRBJ2-1; V gene: TRBV9; CDR3 protein: CASSVAEGGRGYNEQFF; CDR3 DNA: TGTGCCAGCAGCGTAGCCGAAGGGGGCAGAGGATACAATGAGCAGTTCTTC
D gene: TRBD1; clone size: NA; J gene: TRBJ2-7; V gene: TRBV7-2; CDR3 protein: CAIQQGYEQYF; CDR3 DNA: TGTGCCATCCAACAGGGGTACGAGCAGTACTTC
D gene: NA; clone size: NA; J gene: TRBJ2-2; V gene: TRBV28; CDR3 protein: CASSSKTGELFF; CDR3 DNA: TGTGCCAGCAGTTCCAAAACCGGGGAGCTGTTTTTT
D gene: NA; clone size: NA; J gene: TRBJ2-7; V gene: TRBV19; CDR3 protein: CASSIMTGHNYEQYF; CDR3 DNA: TGTGCCAGTAGTATTATGACTGGCCATAACTACGAGCAGTACTTC
D gene: NA; clone size: NA; J gene: TRBJ2-3; V gene: TRBV21-1; CDR3 protein: CASSKWPGVDTQYF; CDR3 DNA: TGTGCCAGCAGCAAATGGCCGGGGGTGGATACGCAGTATTTT
D gene: TRBD1; clone size: NA; J gene: TRBJ2-3; V gene: TRBV7-2; CDR3 protein: CASRLGQGSDTQYF; CDR3 DNA: TGTGCCAGCAGGTTGGGACAGGGGTCAGATACGCAGTATTTT
D gene: NA; clone size: NA; J gene: TRBJ2-1; V gene: TRBV3-1/TRBV3-2; CDR3 protein: CASSPSGGSYNEQFF; CDR3 DNA: TGTGCCAGCAGCCCATCCGGGGGCTCCTACAATGAGCAGTTCTTC
D gene: TRBD2; clone size: NA; J gene: TRBJ2-5; V gene: TRBV28; CDR3 protein: CASSLFRLVGGGTQYF; CDR3 DNA: TGTGCCAGCAGTTTATTTCGGCTGGTGGGCGGGGGGACCCAGTACTTC
D gene: NA; clone size: NA; J gene: TRBJ2-7; V gene: TRBV19; CDR3 protein: CASSPGTGSYEQYF; CDR3 DNA: TGTGCCAGTAGCCCGGGGACTGGTTCCTACGAGCAGTACTTC
D gene: TRBD1; clone size: NA; J gene: TRBJ1-4; V gene: TRBV2; CDR3 protein: CASRDHRGPNEKLFF; CDR3 DNA: TGTGCCAGCAGAGACCACAGGGGGCCTAATGAAAAACTGTTTTTT
D gene: TRBD2; clone size: few; J gene: TRBJ2-2; V gene: TRBV7-2; CDR3 protein: CASSPSGRALAGELFF; CDR3 DNA: TGTGCCAGCAGCCCCAGCGGGAGGGCCCTAGCCGGGGAGCTGTTTTTT
D gene: NA; clone size: NA; J gene: TRBJ2-3; V gene: TRBV5-4; CDR3 protein: CASSAAGSGDTQYF; CDR3 DNA: TGTGCCAGCAGCGCCGCGGGAAGTGGAGATACGCAGTATTTT
D gene: NA; clone size: NA; J gene: TRBJ1-2; V gene: TRBV9; CDR3 protein: CASSVVQNYGYTF; CDR3 DNA: TGTGCCAGCAGCGTCGTTCAGAACTATGGCTACACCTTC
D gene: TRBD1; clone size: NA; J gene: TRBJ2-1; V gene: TRBV10-3; CDR3 protein: CAITPEQGAAEQFF; CDR3 DNA: TGTGCCATCACCCCCGAGCAGGGGGCAGCTGAGCAGTTCTTC
D gene: NA; clone size: few; J gene: TRBJ2-3; V gene: TRBV9; CDR3 protein: CASSPGTYTDTQYF; CDR3 DNA: TGTGCCAGCAGCCCAGGGACTTACACAGATACGCAGTATTTT
D gene: NA; clone size: NA; J gene: TRBJ2-5; V gene: TRBV12-3/TRBV12-4; CDR3 protein: CASRPQGQETQYF; CDR3 DNA: TGTGCCAGCAGACCACAGGGACAAGAGACCCAGTACTTC
D gene: NA; clone size: NA; J gene: TRBJ2-7; V gene: TRBV7-2; CDR3 protein: CASSLSRGVATSYEQYF; CDR3 DNA: TGTGCCAGCAGCTTAAGCAGGGGAGTAGCGACCTCCTACGAGCAGTACTTC
D gene: TRBD2; clone size: NA; J gene: TRBJ2-4; V gene: TRBV7-9; CDR3 protein: CASSLTSGRGLIKNIQYF; CDR3 DNA: TGTGCCAGCAGTCTGACTAGCGGGAGGGGTCTAATCAAAAACATTCAGTACTTC
D gene: TRBD2; clone size: NA; J gene: TRBJ2-1; V gene: TRBV28; CDR3 protein: CASSRLAGYDNEQFF; CDR3 DNA: TGTGCCAGCAGTAGACTAGCGGGGTATGACAATGAGCAGTTCTTC
D gene: NA; clone size: few; J gene: TRBJ2-3; V gene: TRBV19; CDR3 protein: CASSIGKGDTQYF; CDR3 DNA: TGTGCCAGTAGTATAGGGAAGGGGGATACGCAGTATTTT
D gene: TRBD1; clone size: NA; J gene: TRBJ1-6; V gene: TRBV28; CDR3 protein: CASSLWLDRGRSPLHF; CDR3 DNA: TGTGCCAGCAGTTTATGGTTAGACAGGGGGCGTTCACCCCTCCACTTT
D gene: NA; clone size: few; J gene: TRBJ1-3; V gene: TRBV30; CDR3 protein: CACQKAGWSSGNTIYF; CDR3 DNA: TGTGCCTGTCAAAAGGCAGGGTGGAGCTCTGGAAACACCATATATTTT
D gene: TRBD2; clone size: NA; J gene: TRBJ2-3; V gene: TRBV28; CDR3 protein: CASQVGRAQDTQYF; CDR3 DNA: TGTGCCAGCCAGGTCGGGAGGGCCCAAGATACGCAGTATTTT
D gene: TRBD1; clone size: NA; J gene: TRBJ2-3; V gene: TRBV3-1/TRBV3-2; CDR3 protein: CASSITQGWGTDTQYF; CDR3 DNA: TGTGCCAGCAGCATCACACAGGGGTGGGGCACAGATACGCAGTATTTT
D gene: TRBD1; clone size: NA; J gene: TRBJ1-2; V gene: TRBV2; CDR3 protein: CASRAGGAYGYTF; CDR3 DNA: TGTGCCAGCAGAGCAGGGGGCGCCTATGGCTACACCTTC
D gene: NA; clone size: NA; J gene: TRBJ2-2; V gene: TRBV6-2/TRBV6-3; CDR3 protein: CASSYGGGRGTGELFF; CDR3 DNA: TGTGCCAGCAGTTACGGAGGGGGCAGGGGCACCGGGGAGCTGTTTTTT
D gene: TRBD2; clone size: NA; J gene: TRBJ2-7; V gene: TRBV5-1; CDR3 protein: CASSLRGLVHEQYF; CDR3 DNA: TGCGCCAGCAGCCTCCGGGGACTAGTCCACGAGCAGTACTTC
D gene: TRBD1; clone size: NA; J gene: TRBJ1-3; V gene: TRBV28; CDR3 protein: CASISGQGIPLSF; CDR3 DNA: TGTGCCAGCATCTCGGGACAGGGGATTCCGCTATCTTTT
D gene: TRBD2; clone size: few; J gene: TRBJ2-1; V gene: TRBV6-5; CDR3 protein: CASRASGRGEQFF; CDR3 DNA: TGTGCCAGCAGGGCTAGCGGGAGAGGGGAGCAGTTCTTC
D gene: TRBD1; clone size: once; J gene: TRBJ2-1; V gene: TRBV30; CDR3 protein: CAWGRDRIEQFF; CDR3 DNA: TGTGCCTGGGGAAGGGACAGAATTGAGCAGTTCTTC
D gene: NA; clone size: NA; J gene: TRBJ2-7; V gene: TRBV27; CDR3 protein: CASSLSYPGGYEQYF; CDR3 DNA: TGTGCCAGCAGTTTATCGTATCCCGGGGGCTACGAGCAGTACTTC
D gene: NA; clone size: NA; J gene: TRBJ1-4; V gene: TRBV7-9; CDR3 protein: CASSPTLRGNEKLFF; CDR3 DNA: TGTGCCAGCAGTCCCACCTTAAGGGGCAATGAAAAACTGTTTTTT
D gene: TRBD2; clone size: NA; J gene: TRBJ2-3; V gene: TRBV9; CDR3 protein: CASSVAGGGTDTQYF; CDR3 DNA: TGTGCCAGCAGCGTAGCGGGGGGGGGCACAGATACGCAGTATTTT
D gene: NA; clone size: once; J gene: TRBJ2-2; V gene: TRBV5-4; CDR3 protein: CASSRGQNTGELFF; CDR3 DNA: TGTGCCAGCAGCCGGGGACAGAACACCGGGGAGCTGTTTTTT
D gene: TRBD2; clone size: NA; J gene: TRBJ2-7; V gene: TRBV18; CDR3 protein: CASSQSSGIYEQYF; CDR3 DNA: TGTGCCAGCTCACAATCTAGCGGCATCTACGAGCAGTACTTC
D gene: NA; clone size: NA; J gene: TRBJ1-3; V gene: TRBV7-2; CDR3 protein: CASSFPGDGNTIYF; CDR3 DNA: TGTGCCAGCAGCTTCCCAGGGGACGGAAACACCATATATTTT
D gene: TRBD2; clone size: NA; J gene: TRBJ2-7; V gene: TRBV6-5; CDR3 protein: CASSLRLAGAREQYF; CDR3 DNA: TGTGCCAGCAGCCTCAGACTAGCGGGAGCACGGGAGCAGTACTTC
D gene: TRBD1; clone size: NA; J gene: TRBJ2-7; V gene: TRBV7-6; CDR3 protein: CASSKTRQGNEQYF; CDR3 DNA: TGTGCCAGCAGCAAGACCCGACAGGGCAACGAGCAGTACTTC
D gene: TRBD2; clone size: NA; J gene: TRBJ2-1; V gene: TRBV7-9; CDR3 protein: CASSQLAGGRREQFF; CDR3 DNA: TGTGCCAGCAGCCAACTAGCGGGAGGTAGACGAGAGCAGTTCTTC
D gene: TRBD1; clone size: NA; J gene: TRBJ1-1; V gene: TRBV28; CDR3 protein: CASSLSGRGRTEAFF; CDR3 DNA: TGTGCCAGCAGTTTATCGGGCAGGGGGAGGACTGAAGCTTTCTTT
D gene: NA; clone size: once; J gene: TRBJ1-1; V gene: TRBV18; CDR3 protein: CASSPAGSRRGNTEAFF; CDR3 DNA: TGTGCCAGCTCACCGGCAGGATCCCGGCGGGGGAACACTGAAGCTTTCTTT
D gene: NA; clone size: NA; J gene: TRBJ2-5; V gene: TRBV3-1/TRBV3-2; CDR3 protein: CASSQDGRSQETQYF; CDR3 DNA: TGTGCCAGCAGCCAGGACGGGAGAAGCCAAGAGACCCAGTACTTC
D gene: NA; clone size: NA; J gene: TRBJ1-3; V gene: TRBV11-1; CDR3 protein: CASSIGLSAGNTIYF; CDR3 DNA: TGTGCCAGCAGCATCGGTCTCTCGGCTGGAAACACCATATATTTT
D gene: TRBD2; clone size: NA; J gene: TRBJ2-1; V gene: TRBV19; CDR3 protein: CASSIGGRSEQFF; CDR3 DNA: TGTGCCAGTAGTATAGGCGGGAGGAGTGAGCAGTTCTTC
D gene: NA; clone size: NA; J gene: TRBJ2-2; V gene: TRBV19; CDR3 protein: CASHRVAGQNTGELFF; CDR3 DNA: TGTGCCAGTCATAGGGTGGCAGGGCAGAACACCGGGGAGCTGTTTTTT
D gene: NA; clone size: NA; J gene: TRBJ1-2; V gene: TRBV7-9; CDR3 protein: CASSRSGQSGYGYTF; CDR3 DNA: TGTGCCAGCAGCCGTTCAGGACAGTCCGGCTATGGCTACACCTTC
D gene: NA; clone size: NA; J gene: TRBJ2-7; V gene: TRBV5-1; CDR3 protein: CASSSTYEQYF; CDR3 DNA: TGCGCCAGCAGCTCCACCTACGAGCAGTACTTC
D gene: TRBD1; clone size: NA; J gene: TRBJ1-4; V gene: TRBV6-5; CDR3 protein: CASTVGTGGEKLFF; CDR3 DNA: TGTGCCAGCACCGTCGGGACAGGTGGGGAAAAACTGTTTTTT
D gene: TRBD1; clone size: once; J gene: TRBJ1-2; V gene: TRBV28; CDR3 protein: CASSTVRGTYGYTF; CDR3 DNA: TGTGCCAGCAGCACCGTCAGGGGGACCTATGGCTACACCTTC